This T cell receptor (beta chain) came from a study of blood T cells in healthy people across ages. Study-wide results and limits: In long-lived donors, naive CD4+ cell counts and diversity exceeded those of aged donors. Unknown CMV status may confound age-related changes in expanded clones.

As for this clonotype: The antigen is not known.

Alongside a J-beta primer mix, a sample-barcoded 5' primer served in a second PCR lasting roughly 7 to 11 cycles. Sequencing recovered at least 3 million CDR3-containing paired-end reads from each sample. TCRdb re-analysed the 5' RACE reads in MiXCR, keeping a single row per CDR3 protein. The sample carries some 920,000 distinct CDR3 sequences, approximately 50% recorded once. The study drew donors from healthy Caucasian individuals in Russia aged about 6 to 90. The germline gives CDR1 SEHNR, CDR2 FQNEAQ (reference sequence). The CDR3 totals 15 residues. V lost 5 bases to trimming and J lost 10 bases; unmatched junction nucleotides: 14.

This sequence was found in a woman aged 60 to 75 in good health. J is TRBJ2-1 and V is TRBV7-9, with 7 bases fitting TRBD1. Sequences were obtained from blood. The CDR3 spells CASSPYYRGLYEQFF. The CDR3 nucleotides are TGTGCCAGCAGCCCGTACTACAGGGGCCTCTACGAGCAGTTCTTC.